The clone carrying this T cell receptor beta chain was detected a few times. Its antigen is unidentified. These data belong to a study of blood T cells in healthy people across ages. Primers used in a second PCR of roughly 7 to 11 cycles were a sample-barcoded 5' primer and a J-beta primer mix. Each CDR3 protein gets one entry after TCRdb re-called the 5' RACE reads with MiXCR. The sample consists of 380,000 or so distinct CDR3 sequences, over 45% of them appearing once. Trimming removed 7 bases from V and 7 bases from J; junction bases left unmatched: 16. The CDR3 is 15 residues long. Germline CDR1 is DFQATT and CDR2 is SNEGSKA (reference sequence). Study findings and constraints: Older individuals had lower TCR beta diversity per million T cells (the decline was roughly linear).

The rearrangement uses TRBV20-1 and TRBJ1-2; 9 bases align to TRBD1. This TCR was sampled from a man aged 55 to 70 in good health. Sequencing was done on a sample of blood. The CDR3 loop is CSVRVRGQGRGGYTF. The CDR3 nucleotides read TGCAGTGTCCGTGTTAGGGGACAGGGAAGGGGTGGCTACACCTTC.